What follows is one T cell receptor beta chain and its context. The data were taken from a study of shared clonotypes between healthy human individuals. J was trimmed by 2 bases and V by 7 bases; bases with no gene match: 7. This CDR3 contains 15 residues. Looked up from germline, CDR1 is MDHEN and CDR2 is SYDVKM. Splitting of each subset's genomic DNA was done evenly across several immunoSEQ plates. Measured with immunoSEQ multiplex PCR; TCRdb has only the in-frame clones, and not every one. The data contain under 850,000 clones, 55% to 75% of them singletons. Sequenced sample: memory CD4+ T cells sorted from blood. Regarding subset: CD45RA-negative fraction. This TCR derives from a woman in her twenties or thirties in good health. This chain uses TRBV28 with TRBJ2-7; 11 bases line up with TRBD2. The CDR3 spells CASKSIAGGTYEQYF. CDR3 DNA sequence: TGTGCCAGCAAATCTATAGCGGGAGGGACCTACGAGCAGTACTTC.